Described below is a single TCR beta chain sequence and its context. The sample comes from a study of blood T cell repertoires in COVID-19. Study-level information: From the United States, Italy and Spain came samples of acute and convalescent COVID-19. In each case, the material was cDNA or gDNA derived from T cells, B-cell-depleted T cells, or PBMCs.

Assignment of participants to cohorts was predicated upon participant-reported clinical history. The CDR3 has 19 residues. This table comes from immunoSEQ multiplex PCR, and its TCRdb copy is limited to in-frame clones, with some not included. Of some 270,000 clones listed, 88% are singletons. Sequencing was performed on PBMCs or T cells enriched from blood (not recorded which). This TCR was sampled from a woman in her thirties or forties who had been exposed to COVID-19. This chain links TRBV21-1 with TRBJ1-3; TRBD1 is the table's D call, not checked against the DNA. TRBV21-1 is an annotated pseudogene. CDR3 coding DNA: TGTGCCAGCAGCAAAGCGCTCATGGCAGGCTTGAGAGATGGAAACACCATATATTTT. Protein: CASSKALMAGLRDGNTIYF.